One and the same sample provided the 27 T cell receptor beta chains below, sequenced in a study of Japanese encephalitis immunity and Zika vaccine responses. TCRdb passed the 5' RACE reads through MiXCR, listing each CDR3 protein once. Of 1,500 to 2,000 distinct CDR3 sequences in the sample, approximately 6.6% were seen once. For over 5 days, PBMCs labeled with CFSE were cultured with peptide pools at 0.85 to 1 ug/mL each. Proliferating CD4 T cells were sorted unfixed as live CD56-CD19-CD16-CD3+CD4+ CFSE-low cells. The specimen was antigen-activated CD4+ T cells from blood, cultured, collected during a Zika inactivated vaccine study. These receptors all stem from an adult woman who received an inactivated Zika virus vaccine.

This clonotype was seen more than once but under ten times. The chain combines TRBV28 with TRBJ1-5; no firm D call. CDR3 length equals 15 residues. V was shortened by 0 bases and J by 2 bases, with 8 bases between the two germline ends. Germline values: CDR1 MDHEN, CDR2 SYDVKM. For the CDR3, the DNA is TGTGCCAGCAGTTTATGGGCGCCGGGCAATCAGCCCCAGCATTTT. Protein product: CASSLWAPGNQPQHF.

This clonotype was counted a few times. V and J are TRBV23-1 and TRBJ2-3; 8 positions match TRBD1. TRBV23-1 is labeled an ORF, and its function is uncertain. CDR3 size: 16 residues. V was pared by 0 bases and J by 5 bases, with 7 bases of the junction left unmatched. The CDR3 protein is CASSQSARGLEDTQYF. The CDR3 bases are TGCGCCAGCAGTCAATCTGCCAGGGGGCTGGAAGATACGCAGTATTTT.

This clonotype showed up many times. This sequence joins TRBV12-3 or TRBV12-4 and TRBJ2-7; D is ambiguous. V lost 6 bases and J lost 2, with 14 bases in between. CDR3 length: 14 amino acids. In nucleotides, the CDR3 is TGTGCCAGCAGCCCCGGCAACGGCCCCTACGAGCAGTACTTC. Amino acid sequence: CASSPGNGPYEQYF.

Within the sample, this clonotype is medium-sized (0.01 to 0.1%). The rearrangement uses TRBV5-1 and TRBJ1-1, with D uncertain. The CDR3 is 16 amino acids. Trimming took 0 bases from V and 4 from J, leaving 16 bases between them. Germline lookup yields CDR1 SGHRS and CDR2 YFSETQ. CDR3 nucleotide sequence: TGCGCCAGCAGCTTGGATGCAGGCCCTTGGGTCACTGAAGCTTTCTTT. It encodes CASSLDAGPWVTEAFF.

This clonotype counts as medium-sized. This chain connects TRBV2 to TRBJ2-1, with 8 bases aligning to TRBD2. V lost 4 bases to trimming and J lost 7 bases; unmatched junction nucleotides: 6. The CDR3 is made up of 14 amino acids. Germline V gene data show CDR1 as SNHLY and CDR2 as FYNNEI. The CDR3 is CASSVGGALNEQFF. For the CDR3, the DNA is TGTGCCAGCAGTGTCGGGGGGGCCCTGAATGAGCAGTTCTTC.

By proportion, this clonotype is large. The rearrangement joins TRBV7-2 to TRBJ1-2, with 9 bases lining up with TRBD1. With 0 bases clipped from V and 0 bases from J, the junction kept 11 bases outside the gene matches. Germline CDR1 reads SGHTA; CDR2 reads FQGNSA. This CDR3 contains 19 residues. CDR3 in amino acids: CASSLALTGTGLANYGYTF. DNA for the CDR3: TGTGCCAGCAGCTTAGCCCTAACCGGGACAGGGCTAGCTAACTATGGCTACACCTTC.

This clonotype was seen many times. V and J are TRBV6-2 or TRBV6-3 and TRBJ2-1; TRBD2 aligns across 13 bases. This CDR3 spans 17 amino acids. Germline V lookup: CDR1 MNHEY, CDR2 SVGEGT. V dropped 1 base and J dropped 8; count of bases not matched to a gene: 8. Here the CDR3 DNA reads TGTGCCAGCAGTTACTGGACTAGCGGGGGCGCAAGGGATGAGCAGTTCTTC. This encodes CASSYWTSGGARDEQFF.

In its sample, this clonotype ranks as medium-sized. J is TRBJ1-1 and V is TRBV12-3 or TRBV12-4; 8 bases are shared with TRBD1. The CDR3 consists of 16 residues. The junction had 12 bases not matched to a gene; V was cut back by 5 bases and J by 4 bases. DNA of the CDR3: TGTGCCAGCAGTCCTGCCCCAGGACAGGGAATCACTGAAGCTTTCTTT. Translating it yields CASSPAPGQGITEAFF.

Relative to its sample, this clonotype is medium-sized. This chain links TRBV12-3 or TRBV12-4 with TRBJ1-2, with D unresolved. The V end was cut by 3 bases, the J end by 6 bases, with 14 bases between. The CDR3 runs to 14 residues. The CDR3 protein is CASSFSRFSDGYTF. CDR3 bases: TGTGCCAGCAGTTTTTCCAGGTTCTCCGATGGCTACACCTTC.

This clonotype is termed hyperexpanded. The chain carries TRBV5-1 and TRBJ2-1, with 10 bases that match TRBD1. Germline V gives CDR1 SGHRS, CDR2 YFSETQ. V lost 0 bases to trimming and J lost 5 bases; unmatched junction nucleotides: 5. The CDR3 loop spans 16 amino acids. The CDR3 region has the DNA TGCGCCAGCAGCTTGGGACTCGGGACAGGGGACAATGAGCAGTTCTTC. It is translated as CASSLGLGTGDNEQFF.

By frequency in the sample, this clonotype is medium-sized. The chain has TRBV4-2 and TRBJ1-1; 7 nucleotides agree with TRBD1. The ends lost 0 bases at V and 5 bases at J; junction bases unmatched: 3. The CDR3 contains 14 residues. From germline, CDR1 is LGHNA and CDR2 YNFKEQ. The CDR3 region has the DNA TGTGCCAGCAGCCAAGATCACAGGGGAACTGAAGCTTTCTTT. As protein: CASSQDHRGTEAFF.

This clonotype was counted between two and nine times. V usage is TRBV7-9 and J usage is TRBJ1-5; D is uncertain. The CDR3 runs to 13 residues. Germline CDR1 and CDR2: SEHNR and FQNEAQ (reference sequence). V lost 4 bases and J 4 bases, leaving 8 bases between the germline ends. In DNA form, the CDR3 reads TGTGCCAGCAGCTCGGGCACAAATCAGCCCCAGCATTTT. This translates into CASSSGTNQPQHF. Together with reference TRBV7-9 and TRBJ1-5, the CDR3 gives the full variable domain: DTGVSQNPRHKITKRGQNVTFRCDPISEHNRLYWYRQTLGQGPEFLTYFQNEAQLEKSRLLSDRFSAERPKGSFSTLEIQRTEQGDSAMYLCASSSGTNQPQHFGDGTRLSIL.

V usage is TRBV7-8 and J usage is TRBJ2-2; TRBD1 matches 7 bases. J gave up 5 bases and V 1 base, and 4 bases lay outside the gene matches. Germline V gene data show CDR1 as SGHVS and CDR2 as FQNEAQ. There are 15 residues in the CDR3. The CDR3 protein is CASSLGSGGTGELFF. The DNA for the CDR3 is TGTGCCAGCAGCTTAGGGTCAGGGGGTACCGGGGAGCTGTTTTTT.

By sample fraction, this clonotype is medium-sized (0.01 to 0.1%). The rearrangement links TRBV27 to TRBJ1-2; 7 bases agree with TRBD1. CDR1 MNHEY and CDR2 SMNVEV come from the germline V gene (reference sequence). V dropped 4 bases and J dropped 4; count of bases not matched to a gene: 6. The CDR3 contains 14 residues. DNA of the CDR3: TGTGCCAGCAGTTCCCTTCAGGGGGTCTATGGCTACACCTTC. Protein: CASSSLQGVYGYTF.

This clonotype is labeled as medium-sized (0.01 to 0.1%). This sequence joins TRBV20-1 and TRBJ1-2; TRBD1 aligns across 8 bases. CDR1 is DFQATT and CDR2 is SNEGSKA in the germline V gene (reference sequence). Trimming cost V 4 bases and J 2 bases; bases outside gene matches: 6. This CDR3 is built from 14 residues. The CDR3 bases are TGCAGTGCTACAAGCGGGGACAGGAACTATGGCTACACCTTC. Amino acids: CSATSGDRNYGYTF.

Judged by abundance, this clonotype is medium-sized. V usage is TRBV10-2 and J usage is TRBJ2-1, with 12 bases aligning to TRBD2. The CDR3 extends over 15 amino acids. The germline CDR1 and CDR2 sequences are WSHSY and SAAADI. The V and J ends lost 7 bases and 4 bases, in that order; junction bases with no gene match: 5. This chain's CDR3 is CASKIGLAGYNEQFF. The CDR3 DNA follows: TGCGCCAGCAAGATAGGACTAGCGGGGTACAATGAGCAGTTCTTC.

This chain joins TRBV30 and TRBJ1-5, with D possibly matching TRBD1 (6 bases). This CDR3 region has 17 residues. With 2 bases removed from V and 0 bases from J, the gap between germline ends came to 17 bases. Germline lookup yields CDR1 GTSNPN and CDR2 SVGIG (reference sequence). This chain's CDR3 is CAWSTGHRTYSNQPQHF. The CDR3 region has the DNA TGTGCCTGGAGTACGGGACACCGCACCTATAGCAATCAGCCCCAGCATTTT.

By share, this clonotype counts as medium-sized. This chain connects TRBV28 to TRBJ1-1, with TRBD1 as a possible D gene (5 bases). V gave up 3 bases and J gave up 3 bases, with 11 bases separating them. Germline V CDR1 and CDR2: MDHEN, SYDVKM. This CDR3 comprises 14 residues. Here the CDR3 DNA reads TGTGCCAGCAGTTTGGGGGGTGTTTACACTGAAGCTTTCTTT. Its protein product is CASSLGGVYTEAFF. The full variable domain, rest sourced from reference TRBV28 and TRBJ1-1, is DVKVTQSSRYLVKRTGEKVFLECVQDMDHENMFWYRQDPGLGLRLIYFSYDVKMKEKGDIPEGYSVSREKKERFSLILESASTNQTSMYLCASSLGGVYTEAFFGQGTRLTVV.

This clonotype has only a few counts. This chain connects TRBV25-1 to TRBJ2-7; 9 bases match TRBD1. The CDR3 length is 15 residues. Germline values: CDR1 MGHDK, CDR2 SYGVNS. V trimming: 4 bases; J trimming: 4 bases; junction bases outside the gene matches: 8. CDR3 sequence (DNA): TGTGCCAGCAGTGGGTCGGGACAGGGTGGGTACGAGCAGTACTTC. Residues: CASSGSGQGGYEQYF.

By share of the sample, this clonotype is medium-sized. The CDR3 sequence: CSASLSPGWDTAYNEQFF. CDR3 bases: TGCAGTGCTAGTTTATCTCCGGGCTGGGACACAGCCTACAATGAGCAGTTCTTC. The V call is TRBV20-1, the J call TRBJ2-1; tentatively, D is TRBD1 (6 bases). The germline V gene encodes CDR1 DFQATT and CDR2 SNEGSKA (reference sequence). This CDR3 region has 18 residues. V was trimmed by 3 bases and J by 2 bases, leaving 23 bases between them.

This clonotype has at least ten counts. V and J are TRBV6-5 and TRBJ1-2, with 10 bases lining up with TRBD1. The J segment lost 7 bases and the V segment lost 6 bases, leaving 8 bases of the junction unmatched. The CDR3 is made up of 14 amino acids. Germline values: CDR1 MNHEY, CDR2 SVGAGI. The CDR3 nucleotides read TGTGCCAGCAGACAGAAGACAGGGGGCGGTGGCTACACCTTC. It translates to CASRQKTGGGGYTF.

The CDR3 here is CASIGGGGGPYEQYF. The DNA of the CDR3 is TGTGCCAGCATAGGAGGGGGTGGCGGACCTTACGAGCAGTACTTC. V usage is TRBV28 and J usage is TRBJ2-7; D tentatively reads TRBD1 or TRBD2 (6 bases each). Looked up from germline, CDR1 is MDHEN and CDR2 is SYDVKM. The V end lost 7 bases, the J end lost 4 bases, and 20 bases lay between the germline ends. The CDR3 is 15 residues long. Complete variable domain (other parts from reference TRBV28 and TRBJ2-7): DVKVTQSSRYLVKRTGEKVFLECVQDMDHENMFWYRQDPGLGLRLIYFSYDVKMKEKGDIPEGYSVSREKKERFSLILESASTNQTSMYLCASIGGGGGPYEQYFGPGTRLTVT.

The chain couples TRBV7-8 to TRBJ1-1; tentatively, D is TRBD1 (6 bases). The CDR3 runs 15 residues. V shed 3 bases and J shed 1 base, with 12 bases lying between them. Germline-derived CDR1 and CDR2 are SGHVS and FQNEAQ. The CDR3 DNA reads TGTGCCAGCAGCTTTTCTCCCAGGGGGAACACTGAAGCTTTCTTT. This codes for CASSFSPRGNTEAFF.

This clonotype came up many times. V usage is TRBV6-2 or TRBV6-3 and J usage is TRBJ1-1; D may be TRBD1 (5 bases). V was trimmed by 1 base and J by 1 base, leaving 19 bases between them. CDR3 length equals 18 residues. Germline loops: CDR1 MNHEY, CDR2 SVGEGT. The CDR3 loop reads CASSYYGSSRVGNTEAFF. The CDR3 nucleotides read TGTGCCAGCAGTTACTATGGTTCCTCCAGGGTGGGGAACACTGAAGCTTTCTTT.

The chain has TRBV18 and TRBJ2-7; D not certain. Germline loops: CDR1 KGHSH, CDR2 LQKENI. The CDR3 runs to 14 residues. Trimming shortened V by 0 bases and J by 5 bases, and 11 bases separated the two germline ends. The CDR3 sequence: CASSPPAQSDEQYF. The CDR3 nucleotides read TGTGCCAGCTCACCACCGGCACAGAGTGACGAGCAGTACTTC.

This chain joins TRBV18 and TRBJ2-2, with TRBD1 as a possible D gene (6 bases). V dropped 2 bases and J dropped 4 bases, with 8 bases sitting between them. The V gene's germline CDR1 is KGHSH and CDR2 LQKENI. There are 14 residues in the CDR3. The CDR3: CASSPGGGTGELFF. The CDR3 DNA is TGTGCCAGCTCACCAGGGGGCGGCACCGGGGAGCTGTTTTTT.

This clonotype ranks as medium-sized (0.01 to 0.1%). The chain joins TRBV4-3 to TRBJ2-2; D gene uncertain. The CDR3 loop spans 15 amino acids. Germline CDR1 and CDR2: LGHNA and YSLEER. V shed 0 bases and J shed 3 bases, with 8 bases lying between them. The CDR3 region has the DNA TGCGCCAGCAGCCAAGATGGGTCCTACACCGGGGAGCTGTTTTTT. It codes for CASSQDGSYTGELFF.